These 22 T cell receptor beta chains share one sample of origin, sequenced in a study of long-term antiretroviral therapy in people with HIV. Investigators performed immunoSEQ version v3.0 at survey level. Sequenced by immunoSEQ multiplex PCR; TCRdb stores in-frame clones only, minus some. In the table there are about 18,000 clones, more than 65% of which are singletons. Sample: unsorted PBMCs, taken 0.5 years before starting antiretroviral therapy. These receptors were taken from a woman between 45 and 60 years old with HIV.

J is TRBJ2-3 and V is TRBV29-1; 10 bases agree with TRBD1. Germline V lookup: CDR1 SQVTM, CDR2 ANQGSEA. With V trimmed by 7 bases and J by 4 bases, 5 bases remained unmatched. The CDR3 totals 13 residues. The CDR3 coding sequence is TGCAGCGCAGGGACAGGGGTGGCAGATACGCAGTATTTT. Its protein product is CSAGTGVADTQYF.

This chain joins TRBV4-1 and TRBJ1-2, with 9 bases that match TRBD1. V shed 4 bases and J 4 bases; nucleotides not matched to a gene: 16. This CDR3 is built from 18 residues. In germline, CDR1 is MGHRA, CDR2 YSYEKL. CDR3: CASSPKSPLDRGPYGYTF. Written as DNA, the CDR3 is TGCGCCAGCAGCCCAAAAAGCCCTCTGGACAGGGGCCCCTATGGCTACACCTTC.

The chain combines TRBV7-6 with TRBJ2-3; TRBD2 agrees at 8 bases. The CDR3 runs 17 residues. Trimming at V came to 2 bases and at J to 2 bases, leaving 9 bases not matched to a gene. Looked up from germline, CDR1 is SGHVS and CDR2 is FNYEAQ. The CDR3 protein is CASSLRSRRGVTDTQYF. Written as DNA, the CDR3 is TGTGCCAGCAGCTTAAGATCTCGGCGGGGGGTCACAGATACGCAGTATTTT.

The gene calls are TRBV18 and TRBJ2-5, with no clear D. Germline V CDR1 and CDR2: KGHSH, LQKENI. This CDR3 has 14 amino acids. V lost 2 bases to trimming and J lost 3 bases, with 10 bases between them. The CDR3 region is CASSPNSGKETQYF. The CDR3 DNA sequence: TGTGCCAGCTCACCAAACAGTGGGAAAGAGACCCAGTACTTC.

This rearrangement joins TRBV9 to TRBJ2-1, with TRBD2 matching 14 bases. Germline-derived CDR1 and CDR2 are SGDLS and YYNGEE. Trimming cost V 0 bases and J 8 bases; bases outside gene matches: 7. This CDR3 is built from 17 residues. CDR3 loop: CASSVVRTSGGSYEQFF. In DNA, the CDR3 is TGTGCCAGCAGCGTAGTCAGGACTAGCGGGGGGAGTTATGAGCAGTTCTTC.

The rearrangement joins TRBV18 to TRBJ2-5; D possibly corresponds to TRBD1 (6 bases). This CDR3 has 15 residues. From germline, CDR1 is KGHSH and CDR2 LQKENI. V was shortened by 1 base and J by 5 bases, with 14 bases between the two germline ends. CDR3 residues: CASSPQTGGGETQYF. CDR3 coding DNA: TGTGCCAGCTCACCACAGACTGGGGGCGGGGAGACCCAGTACTTC.

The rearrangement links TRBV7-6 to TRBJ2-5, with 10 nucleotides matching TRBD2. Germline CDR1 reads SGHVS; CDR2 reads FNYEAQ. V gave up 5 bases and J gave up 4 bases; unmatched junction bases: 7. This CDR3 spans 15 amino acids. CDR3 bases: TGTGCCAGCAGCCTAGGGGCTAGCGGGGGAGAGACCCAGTACTTC. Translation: CASSLGASGGETQYF.

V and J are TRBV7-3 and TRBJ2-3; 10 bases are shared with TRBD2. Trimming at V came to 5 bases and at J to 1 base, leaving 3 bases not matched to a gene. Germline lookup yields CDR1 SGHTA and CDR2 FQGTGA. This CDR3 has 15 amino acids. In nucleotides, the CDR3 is TGTGCCAGCAGCCTTCTAGCGGGGGGCACAGATACGCAGTATTTT. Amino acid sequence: CASSLLAGGTDTQYF.

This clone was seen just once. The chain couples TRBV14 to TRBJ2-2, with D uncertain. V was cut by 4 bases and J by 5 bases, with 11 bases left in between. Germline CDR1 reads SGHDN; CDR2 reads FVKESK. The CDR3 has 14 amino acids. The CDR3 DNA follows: TGTGCCAGCAGCCGCAAGGCGGTAACCGGGGAGCTGTTTTTT. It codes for CASSRKAVTGELFF.

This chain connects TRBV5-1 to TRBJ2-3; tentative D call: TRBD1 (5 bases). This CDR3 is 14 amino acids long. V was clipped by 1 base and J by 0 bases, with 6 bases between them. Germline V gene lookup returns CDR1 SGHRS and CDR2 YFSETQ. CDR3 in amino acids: CASSLRQSTDTQYF. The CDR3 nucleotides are TGCGCCAGCAGCTTGAGACAGAGCACAGATACGCAGTATTTT.

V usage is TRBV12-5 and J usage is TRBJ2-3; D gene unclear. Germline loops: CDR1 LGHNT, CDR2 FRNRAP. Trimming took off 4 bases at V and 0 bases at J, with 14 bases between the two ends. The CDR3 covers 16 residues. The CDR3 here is CASGSLIHQSTDTQYF. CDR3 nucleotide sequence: TGTGCTAGTGGTTCTCTGATCCACCAGAGCACAGATACGCAGTATTTT.

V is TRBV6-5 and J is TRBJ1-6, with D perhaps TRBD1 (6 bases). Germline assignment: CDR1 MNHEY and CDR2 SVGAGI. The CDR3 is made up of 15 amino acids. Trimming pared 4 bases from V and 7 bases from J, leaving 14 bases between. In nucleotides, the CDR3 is TGTGCCAGCAGTTTAAACAGGGATGGGAATTCACCCCTCCACTTT. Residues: CASSLNRDGNSPLHF.

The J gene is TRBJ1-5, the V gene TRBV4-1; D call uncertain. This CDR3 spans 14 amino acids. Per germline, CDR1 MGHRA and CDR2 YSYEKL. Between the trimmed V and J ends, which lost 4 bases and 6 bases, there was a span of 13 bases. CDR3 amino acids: CASSRGVRLQPQHF. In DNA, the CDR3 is TGCGCCAGCAGCCGCGGGGTAAGACTTCAGCCCCAGCATTTT.

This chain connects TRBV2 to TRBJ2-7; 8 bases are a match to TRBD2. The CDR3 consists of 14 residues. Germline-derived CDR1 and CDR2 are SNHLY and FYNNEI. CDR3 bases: TGTGCCAGCCGTGACTTACGGGGGGGCCACGAGCAGTACGTC. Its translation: CASRDLRGGHEQYV.

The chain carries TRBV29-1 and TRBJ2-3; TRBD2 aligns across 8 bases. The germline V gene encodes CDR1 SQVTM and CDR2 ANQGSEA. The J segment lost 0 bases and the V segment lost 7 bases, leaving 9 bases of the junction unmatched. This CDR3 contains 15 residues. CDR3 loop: CSGSSGGHSTDTQYF. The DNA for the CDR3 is TGCAGCGGAAGCAGCGGGGGCCATAGCACAGATACGCAGTATTTT.

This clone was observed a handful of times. CDR3 sequence (DNA): TGTGCCAGCAGCTTTATCGGCCAGGCTCAGGACGAGCAGTACTTC. Amino acids: CASSFIGQAQDEQYF. V is TRBV7-2 and J is TRBJ2-7; D not resolved. CDR1 is SGHTA, CDR2 FQGNSA, per germline. The V gene lost 3 bases and the J gene lost 5 bases, with 17 bases spanning the gap. CDR3 size: 15 residues.

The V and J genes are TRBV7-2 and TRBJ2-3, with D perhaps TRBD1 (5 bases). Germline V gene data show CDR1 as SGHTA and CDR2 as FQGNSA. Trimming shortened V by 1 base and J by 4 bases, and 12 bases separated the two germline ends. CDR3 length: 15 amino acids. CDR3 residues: CASSLVPQGSDTQYF. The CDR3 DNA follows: TGTGCCAGCAGCTTAGTGCCCCAGGGTTCAGATACGCAGTATTTT.

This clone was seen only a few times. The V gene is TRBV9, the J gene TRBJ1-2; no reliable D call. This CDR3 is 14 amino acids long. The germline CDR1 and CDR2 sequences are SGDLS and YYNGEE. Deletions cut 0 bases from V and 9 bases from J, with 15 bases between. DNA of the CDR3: TGTGCCAGCAGCGTAGCAACAGCCCCTATAAGCTACACCTTC. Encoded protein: CASSVATAPISYTF.

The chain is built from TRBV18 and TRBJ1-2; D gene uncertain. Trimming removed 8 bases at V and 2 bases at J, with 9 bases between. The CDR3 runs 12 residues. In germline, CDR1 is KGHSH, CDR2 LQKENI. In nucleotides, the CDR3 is TGTGCCAGCGGAGCAGAGAACTATGGCTACACCTTC. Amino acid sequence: CASGAENYGYTF.

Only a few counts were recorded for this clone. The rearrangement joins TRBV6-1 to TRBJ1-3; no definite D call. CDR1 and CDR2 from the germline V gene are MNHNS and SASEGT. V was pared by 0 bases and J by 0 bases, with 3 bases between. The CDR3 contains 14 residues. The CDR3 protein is CASSEALSGNTIYF. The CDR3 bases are TGTGCCAGCAGTGAAGCGCTCTCTGGAAACACCATATATTTT.

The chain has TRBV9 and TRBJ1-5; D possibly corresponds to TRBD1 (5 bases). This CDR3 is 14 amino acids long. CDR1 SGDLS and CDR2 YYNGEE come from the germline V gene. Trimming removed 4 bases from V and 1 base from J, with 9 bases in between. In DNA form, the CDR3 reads TGTGCCAGCAGCCTGGGGCGGAGCAATCAGCCCCAGCATTTT. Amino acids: CASSLGRSNQPQHF. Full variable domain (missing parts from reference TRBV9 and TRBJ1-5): DSGVTQTPKHLITATGQRVTLRCSPRSGDLSVYWYQQSLDQGLQFLIQYYNGEERAKGNILERFSAQQFPDLHSELNLSSLELGDSALYFCASSLGRSNQPQHFGDGTRLSIL.

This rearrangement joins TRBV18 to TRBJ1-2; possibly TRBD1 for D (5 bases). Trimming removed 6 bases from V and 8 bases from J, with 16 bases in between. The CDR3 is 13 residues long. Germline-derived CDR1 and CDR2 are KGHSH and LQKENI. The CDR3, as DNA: TGTGCCAGCTCGGCGGACTCGGGACGCGGCTACACCTTC. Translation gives CASSADSGRGYTF.